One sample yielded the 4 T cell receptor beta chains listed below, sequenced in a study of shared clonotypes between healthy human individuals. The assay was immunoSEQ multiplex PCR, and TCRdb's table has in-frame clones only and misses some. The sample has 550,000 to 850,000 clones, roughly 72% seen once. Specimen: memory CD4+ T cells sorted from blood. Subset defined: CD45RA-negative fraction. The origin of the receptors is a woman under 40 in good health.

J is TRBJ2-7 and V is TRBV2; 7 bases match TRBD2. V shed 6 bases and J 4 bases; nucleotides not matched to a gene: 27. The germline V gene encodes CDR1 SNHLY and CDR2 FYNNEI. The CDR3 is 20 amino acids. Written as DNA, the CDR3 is TGTGCCAGCAGCGCCGGCGTGGCCGCGGCCGTTTGGGCGGGAGAATACGAGCAGTACTTC. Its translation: CASSAGVAAAVWAGEYEQYF.

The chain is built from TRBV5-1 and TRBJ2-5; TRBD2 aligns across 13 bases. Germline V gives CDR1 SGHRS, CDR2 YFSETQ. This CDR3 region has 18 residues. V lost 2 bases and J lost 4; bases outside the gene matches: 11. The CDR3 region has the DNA TGCGCCAGCAGCTTCCGACTAGCGGGAGGCGGTGGTCGAGAGACCCAGTACTTC. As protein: CASSFRLAGGGGRETQYF.

Here the CDR3 DNA reads TGTGCCAGTGAGCTTAGCGGGAGTAAGTTGTCCGGGGAGCTGTTTTTT. This gives the protein CASELSGSKLSGELFF. The chain uses TRBV2 and TRBJ2-2; 9 bases are a match to TRBD2. The CDR3 loop spans 16 amino acids. Germline V CDR1 and CDR2: SNHLY, FYNNEI. Unmatched junction bases numbered 14, after V lost 9 bases and J lost 6 bases. The full variable domain, completed using reference TRBV2 and TRBJ2-2, is EPEVTQTPSHQVTQMGQEVILRCVPISNHLYFYWYRQILGQKVEFLVSFYNNEISEKSEIFDDQFSVERPDGSNFTLKIRSTKLEDSAMYFCASELSGSKLSGELFFGEGSRLTVL.

The CDR3 DNA sequence: TGTGCCAGCACCAGACTGACGGGCTACAATGAGCAGTTCTTC. Protein product: CASTRLTGYNEQFF. V gene TRBV2 combines with J gene TRBJ2-1; D gene ambiguous. The CDR3 is 14 residues long. Trimming removed 7 bases from V and 3 bases from J, with 13 bases in between. Germline V gives CDR1 SNHLY, CDR2 FYNNEI.